The rows below give T cell receptor beta chains drawn from one sample of a study of T cell clones after liver transplantation. Libraries were prepared by immunoSEQ multiplex PCR; TCRdb keeps only in-frame clonotypes and omits some of them. This sample yields roughly 55,000 clones, of which 70% to 85% are seen a single time; about 8.9% belongs to the top ten. The sequencing here drew on CD4+ T cells from blood, taken before liver transplant. The source of these receptors is a human donor who received a liver transplant. Both conserved end residues are part of each CDR3. Each record gives: clone size, J gene, D gene, V gene, CDR3 DNA, CDR3 protein. A D gene is named only where the DNA matches it firmly. Where a row states a size, it is once, few, many or the class of an expanded clone; other rows omit it.

. | TRBJ2-7 | TRBD1 | TRBV5-6 | TGTGCCAGCAGCCAGGGACAGGGATTGGGATACGAGCAGTACTTC | CASSQGQGLGYEQYF
. | TRBJ2-5 | . | TRBV12-2 | TGTGCAAGTCGCTACCAAGGAAAGGAGACCCAGTACTTC | CASRYQGKETQYF
. | TRBJ1-5 | . | TRBV6-5 | TGTGCCAGCAGTTACGAGGTAACGAGACAGCCCCAGCATTTT | CASSYEVTRQPQHF
. | TRBJ1-1 | . | TRBV7-3 | TGTGCCAGCAGCTTAACCCGACGGGCCGAAGCTTTCTTT | CASSLTRRAEAFF
. | TRBJ1-1 | TRBD1 | TRBV5-4 | TGTGCCAGCAGCTTCTCCCAGGACAGGGTTACTGAAGCTTTCTTT | CASSFSQDRVTEAFF
. | TRBJ2-3 | TRBD2 | TRBV18 | TGTGCCAGCTCGCGGCGACTAGCGGGGGCCCGCACAGATACGCAGTATTTT | CASSRRLAGARTDTQYF
. | TRBJ2-2 | TRBD2 | TRBV5-6 | TGTGCCAGCAGCTCCTGGACTAGCGGGACCCCAGGGACCGGGGAGCTGTTTTTT | CASSSWTSGTPGTGELFF
. | TRBJ2-7 | TRBD2 | TRBV7-9 | TGTGCCAGCAGCTTTTTGGGCACTAGCGGCTCCTACGAGCAGTACTTC | CASSFLGTSGSYEQYF
. | TRBJ2-3 | TRBD1 | TRBV9 | TGTGCCAGCAGCGCCGGACAGGGGGCAGGAGATACGCAGTATTTT | CASSAGQGAGDTQYF
. | TRBJ2-3 | TRBD2 | TRBV7-8 | TGTGCCAGCAGCTTAAGGGTTCTGGCGGGAGTGACAGATACGCAGTATTTT | CASSLRVLAGVTDTQYF
. | TRBJ1-5 | . | TRBV21-1 | TGTGCCAGCAGCCTTGAACAGGGGAGAACTTATAGCAATCAGCCCCAGCATTTT | CASSLEQGRTYSNQPQHF
. | TRBJ2-2 | . | TRBV5-1 | TGCGCCAGCAGCTCGCTAAGTTCCCGGACCGCTGCGGCCGGGGAGCTGTTTTTT | CASSSLSSRTAAAGELFF
. | TRBJ1-5 | TRBD1 | TRBV2 | TGTGCCAGCGCGAGGGACAGCAATAGCAATCAGCCCCAGCATTTT | CASARDSNSNQPQHF
once | TRBJ2-1 | TRBD2 | TRBV6-1 | TGTGCCAGTACCTCTAGCGGGATGGATGAGCAGTTCTTC | CASTSSGMDEQFF
. | TRBJ1-5 | TRBD1 | TRBV6-6 | TGTGCGGGGGGGCGCAGGGGGCTCAATCAGCCCCAGCATTTT | CAGGRRGLNQPQHF
. | TRBJ2-5 | . | TRBV5-5 | TGTGCCAGCAGCTCTGGAGTACAGGAGACCCAGTACTTC | CASSSGVQETQYF
. | TRBJ2-7 | . | TRBV28 | TGTGCCAGCTTATCGGGGTCCTACGAGCAGTACTTC | CASLSGSYEQYF
few | TRBJ2-7 | . | TRBV6-5 | TGTGCCAGCAGTTACGGTCAAGGGGGGCGGAACGAGCAGTACTTC | CASSYGQGGRNEQYF
. | TRBJ2-1 | . | TRBV30 | TGTGCCTGGACCAGATTGGCGTCCTACAATGAGCAGTTCTTC | CAWTRLASYNEQFF
. | TRBJ1-5 | . | TRBV7-7 | TGTGCTAGCAGCTTGGGTGAGGGTCAGCCCCAGCATTTT | CASSLGEGQPQHF
. | TRBJ1-3 | . | TRBV7-9 | TGTGCCAGCAGCTTAGTTCGGGATTCCTCTGGAAACACCATATATTTT | CASSLVRDSSGNTIYF
. | TRBJ1-2 | TRBD1 | TRBV5-1 | TGCGCCAGCAGCTTGGGAGCGACAGGGGTCGCCTATGGCTACACCTTC | CASSLGATGVAYGYTF
. | TRBJ2-4 | TRBD2 | TRBV4-1 | TGCGCCAGCAGCCAAGATGACGGCGGGGGAAACATTCAGTACTTC | CASSQDDGGGNIQYF
. | TRBJ1-1 | . | TRBV11-2 | TGTGCCAGCAGGGGGTATGTTATGAACACTGAAGCTTTCTTT | CASRGYVMNTEAFF
. | TRBJ2-7 | TRBD2 | TRBV5-6 | TGTGCCAGCAGCTTGTTTCTAGCGGGAGCCGAGCAGTACTTC | CASSLFLAGAEQYF
. | TRBJ1-2 | . | TRBV2 | TGTGCCAGCAGTGAATTAGCATCGAGCTATGGCTACACCTTC | CASSELASSYGYTF
few | TRBJ2-1 | TRBD2 | TRBV5-6 | TGTGCCAGCAGCTGGTTAGGGCTAGCGGGATTGGTGAATGAGCAGTTCTTC | CASSWLGLAGLVNEQFF
few | TRBJ2-7 | . | TRBV4-2 | TGTGCCAGCAGCCCCCTCACAGGGGGAGGGTACGAGCAGTACTTC | CASSPLTGGGYEQYF
few | TRBJ2-7 | . | TRBV7-3 | TGTGCCAGCAGTCCCCGCATTTACGAGCAGTACTTC | CASSPRIYEQYF
. | TRBJ2-7 | TRBD2 | TRBV28 | TGTGCCAGCAGTTTCTCTAGCGGGGCTTCCTACGAGCAGTACTTC | CASSFSSGASYEQYF
few | TRBJ2-5 | . | TRBV7-3 | TGTGCCAGCAGCCCCCTCGGGATCTCCCAAGAGACCCAGTACTTC | CASSPLGISQETQYF
. | TRBJ2-3 | . | TRBV5-1 | TGCGCCAGCACCCCGGAGGACGGAAGTCCAGGAGATACGCAGTATTTT | CASTPEDGSPGDTQYF
. | TRBJ1-3 | . | TRBV10-2 | TGCGCCAGCAGCTATGGTCCATCCCCTGGAAACACCATATATTTT | CASSYGPSPGNTIYF
. | TRBJ2-6 | . | TRBV5-6 | TGTGCCAGCAGGAACCCAAACTCTGGGGCCAACGTCCTGACTTTC | CASRNPNSGANVLTF
. | TRBJ2-7 | . | TRBV19 | TGTGCCAGTAGTACCCTAAGAGAGGAGGAGCAGTACTTC | CASSTLREEEQYF
. | TRBJ1-2 | . | TRBV5-8 | TGTGCCAGCAGCTTGGTCCGTTATGGCTACACCTTC | CASSLVRYGYTF
. | TRBJ1-4 | . | TRBV9 | TGTGCCAGCAGCGTAGGGGCCGCAACTAATGAAAAACTGTTTTTT | CASSVGAATNEKLFF
few | TRBJ2-7 | TRBD2 | TRBV10-3 | TGTGCCATCAGGGCGGGACTAGCGACCCACGAGCAGTACTTC | CAIRAGLATHEQYF